One sample yielded the 30 T cell receptor beta chains listed below, sequenced in a study of CD8 T cells in ankylosing spondylitis. Study-level points and caveats: Blood of patients with ankylosing spondylitis appeared to be characterized by a TCR beta motif of several highly homologous variants.

TCRdb analysed the 5' RACE reads with MiXCR anew, one entry per CDR3 protein. The sample comprises fewer than 650,000 distinct CDR3 sequences, 12% of which are singletons, and about 6.8% rests with the top ten. Their specific antigens are unknown. Input material: blood, either unsorted or a sorted T cell fraction (not recorded which). The receptor set was obtained from a male donor with ankylosing spondylitis.

This clonotype was seen many times. The V and J genes are TRBV4-1 and TRBJ2-2, with 8 bases matching TRBD2. CDR1 is MGHRA, CDR2 YSYEKL, per germline. This CDR3 is built from 17 residues. Trimming removed 3 bases from V and 1 base from J; junction bases left unmatched: 7. In nucleotides, the CDR3 is TGCGCCAGCAGCCAGATTGGACTAGCCCGGAACACCGGGGAGCTGTTTTTT. This sequence encodes CASSQIGLARNTGELFF.

This clonotype was recorded at least ten times. The chain has TRBV11-2 and TRBJ2-7; D gene unclear. Germline V gene data show CDR1 as SGHAT and CDR2 as FQNNGV. The CDR3 loop spans 15 amino acids. The V gene lost 1 base and the J gene lost 2 bases, with 12 bases spanning the gap. The CDR3 protein is CASSLVLAIPYEQYF. CDR3 DNA: TGTGCCAGCAGCTTAGTTCTCGCGATCCCCTACGAGCAGTACTTC.

The chain carries TRBV2 and TRBJ2-1; the match to TRBD2 covers 10 bases. The germline gives CDR1 SNHLY, CDR2 FYNNEI. J was trimmed by 4 bases and V by 4 bases; bases with no gene match: 7. The CDR3 is 16 residues long. The CDR3 spells CASSALELAGYNEQFF. The DNA for the CDR3 is TGTGCCAGCAGTGCCTTGGAACTAGCGGGGTACAATGAGCAGTTCTTC.

There are a few counts of this clonotype. The V call is TRBV20-1, the J call TRBJ2-3; 12 bases map to TRBD1. V gave up 6 bases and J gave up 5 bases; unmatched junction bases: 9. The germline V gene encodes CDR1 DFQATT and CDR2 SNEGSKA (reference sequence). The CDR3 totals 15 residues. Here the CDR3 reads CSALPGTGGLDTQYF. CDR3 DNA sequence: TGCAGTGCCCTACCCGGGACAGGGGGCTTAGATACGCAGTATTTT.

This clonotype was found a few times. This rearrangement joins TRBV24-1 to TRBJ2-2, with D perhaps assigned TRBD1 or TRBD2 (5 bases each). Germline CDR1 KGHDR, CDR2 SFDVKD. Trimming stripped 4 bases from V and 4 bases from J, with 12 bases between. CDR3 size: 15 residues. The CDR3 DNA follows: TGTGCCACCAGTGACCCGGGACGGTCCACCGGGGAGCTGTTTTTT. Amino acids: CATSDPGRSTGELFF.

The chain links TRBV5-1 to TRBJ2-5; tentative D call: TRBD2 (5 bases). Trimming cost V 1 base and J 4 bases, with 11 bases left between them. The CDR3 totals 14 residues. CDR1 and CDR2 (germline): SGHRS, YFSETQ. The CDR3 DNA follows: TGCGCCAGCAGCTTGTTTCGAGCGGCAGAGACCCAGTACTTC. Its protein is CASSLFRAAETQYF.

This clonotype has at least ten counts. The rearrangement links TRBV5-1 to TRBJ2-7, with TRBD1 identical over 7 bases. With 0 bases clipped from V and 3 bases from J, the junction kept 3 bases outside the gene matches. The CDR3 sequence is 14 residues long. CDR1 SGHRS and CDR2 YFSETQ come from the germline V gene. The CDR3 sequence: CASSLVGTDYEQYF. The CDR3 nucleotides read TGCGCCAGCAGCTTGGTTGGGACAGACTACGAGCAGTACTTC.

This clonotype was counted ten times or more. This sequence joins TRBV29-1 and TRBJ2-2, with TRBD1 matching 10 bases. CDR3 length equals 14 residues. Germline lookup yields CDR1 SQVTM and CDR2 ANQGSEA. The junction had 7 bases not matched to a gene; V was cut back by 6 bases and J by 6 bases. CDR3 DNA sequence: TGCAGCGTCCGCGGACAGGGGGACGCCGGGGAGCTGTTTTTT. Protein sequence: CSVRGQGDAGELFF.

J is TRBJ1-6 and V is TRBV11-2, with D perhaps TRBD1 (6 bases). This CDR3 region has 15 residues. The germline CDR1 and CDR2 sequences are SGHAT and FQNNGV. V gave up 1 base and J gave up 8 bases, with 12 bases separating them. The CDR3 sequence: CASSLGQVGDSPLHF. CDR3 sequence (DNA): TGTGCCAGCAGCTTAGGACAGGTCGGTGATTCACCCCTCCACTTT.

The CDR3 is CASSVSYHGERGYGYTF. The DNA for the CDR3 is TGTGCCAGCAGCGTATCTTATCACGGGGAAAGAGGCTATGGCTACACCTTC. This rearrangement joins TRBV9 to TRBJ1-2; no firm D call. CDR3 length equals 17 residues. Germline V gene sequence: CDR1 SGDLS, CDR2 YYNGEE. The V gene lost 1 base and the J gene lost 4 bases, with 20 bases spanning the gap.

This rearrangement joins TRBV7-2 to TRBJ2-1; TRBD1 agrees at 12 bases. CDR1 is SGHTA and CDR2 is FQGNSA in the germline V gene. This CDR3 contains 17 residues. With 1 base clipped from V and 4 bases from J, the junction kept 5 bases outside the gene matches. The CDR3 loop is CASSLGGTGGRYNEQFF. The CDR3 region has the DNA TGTGCCAGCAGCTTAGGTGGGACAGGGGGCCGGTACAATGAGCAGTTCTTC.

There are a few counts of this clonotype. The chain recombines TRBV5-6 with TRBJ1-2, with D possibly being TRBD1 (5 bases). Germline values: CDR1 SGHDT, CDR2 YYEEEE. CDR3 length equals 12 residues. V shed 4 bases and J shed 8 bases, with 12 bases lying between them. The CDR3 sequence is CASSPQRGGYTF. The CDR3 nucleotides read TGTGCCAGCAGCCCCCAAAGGGGCGGCTACACCTTC. Using reference TRBV5-6 and TRBJ1-2 for the parts outside the CDR3, the full variable domain is DAGVTQSPTHLIKTRGQQVTLRCSPKSGHDTVSWYQQALGQGPQFIFQYYEEEERQRGNFPDRFSGHQFPNYSSELNVNALLLGDSALYLCASSPQRGGYTFGSGTRLTVV.

This clonotype was picked up a small number of times. The chain joins TRBV15 to TRBJ1-2, with D perhaps TRBD1 (6 bases). Germline CDR1 LNHNV, CDR2 YYDKDF (reference sequence). The ends were cut back, 1 base at V and 2 bases at J, with 14 bases in the middle. The CDR3 runs to 16 residues. The CDR3 sequence is CATSRGDQGINYGYTF. As DNA, the CDR3 is TGTGCCACCAGCAGAGGCGACCAGGGGATCAACTATGGCTACACCTTC.

The chain has TRBV21-1 and TRBJ2-4; the listed D gene, TRBD1, was not tested against the DNA. TRBV21-1 is a pseudogene. This CDR3 contains 13 residues. The CDR3 nucleotides are TGTGCCAGCAGCACATCCAGGGGAAACATTCAGTACTTC. It translates to CASSTSRGNIQYF.

Only a few counts were recorded for this clonotype. The V and J genes are TRBV20-1 and TRBJ2-3, with D tentatively TRBD2 (5 bases). Germline lookup yields CDR1 DFQATT and CDR2 SNEGSKA (reference sequence). The CDR3 covers 16 residues. Trimming removed 2 bases from V and 2 bases from J, with 17 bases in between. The CDR3 sequence is CSARTLTSGNTDTQYF. The CDR3 DNA reads as TGCAGTGCTAGAACGCTAACTAGTGGAAACACAGATACGCAGTATTTT.

The genes are TRBV3-1 and TRBJ1-2; 7 bases align to TRBD1. CDR3 length: 16 residues. Germline assignment: CDR1 LGHDT and CDR2 YNNKEL (reference sequence). The junction had 9 bases not matched to a gene; V was cut back by 1 base and J by 4 bases. The CDR3 DNA is TGTGCCAGCAGCCAAGCATCAGGGGGAGAGGGCTATGGCTACACCTTC. Translation gives CASSQASGGEGYGYTF.

In this sample, this clonotype turned up a few times. CDR3 nucleotides: TGTGCCAGCTCACCACCCGAACTAGCCAAAAACATTCAGTACTTC. Its protein product is CASSPPELAKNIQYF. V is TRBV18 and J is TRBJ2-4, with no clear D. Trimming took off 0 bases at V and 0 bases at J, with 6 bases between the two ends. CDR1 is KGHSH and CDR2 is LQKENI in the germline V gene. The length of the CDR3 is 15 residues.

This clonotype was seen a handful of times. J is TRBJ1-5 and V is TRBV5-1; D is unresolved. V was pared by 9 bases and J by 9 bases, with 10 bases between. CDR1 is SGHRS and CDR2 is YFSETQ in the germline V gene. The CDR3 runs 10 residues. The CDR3 DNA reads TGCGCCATCCAGACCTTGCCCCAGCATTTT. Protein: CAIQTLPQHF.

The chain uses TRBV20-1 and TRBJ2-7; 8 bases map to TRBD2. Germline CDR1 reads DFQATT; CDR2 reads SNEGSKA (reference sequence). The V gene end was trimmed by 3 bases and the J gene end by 0 bases; junction bases not matched to a gene: 4. The CDR3 extends over 14 amino acids. In DNA, the CDR3 is TGCAGTGCTAGTGGCGGGGGGAGCTCCTACGAGCAGTACGTC. It specifies CSASGGGSSYEQYV.

A few counts support this clonotype. Compared with germline, one end of the junction differs, possibly owing to a read error. CDR3 loop: CASSPLPLSGQEIQYF. The CDR3 bases are TGTGCCAGCAGCCCCCTCCCCCTAAGCGGTCAAGAGATCCAGTACTTC. V and J are TRBV7-2 and TRBJ2-5, with D possibly being TRBD2 (5 bases). The CDR3 runs 16 residues. Germline assignment: CDR1 SGHTA and CDR2 FQGNSA.

This clonotype was observed a few times. V and J are TRBV12-3 or TRBV12-4 and TRBJ1-2; TRBD1 is a possible D gene (6 bases). CDR3 length equals 11 residues. The germline V and J ends were trimmed by 4 bases and 8 bases, with 8 bases remaining between them. The CDR3 nucleotides read TGTGCCAGCAGTTCCAGGGGAGGCTACACCTTC. Translated: CASSSRGGYTF.

This clonotype was detected many times. This chain joins TRBV29-1 and TRBJ2-2; tentatively, D is TRBD1 (5 bases). The CDR3 extends over 12 amino acids. Looked up from germline, CDR1 is SQVTM and CDR2 is ANQGSEA. V gave up 4 bases and J gave up 5 bases, with 8 bases separating them. CDR3 residues: CSVGAGTGELFF. As DNA, the CDR3 is TGCAGCGTTGGGGCAGGGACCGGGGAGCTGTTTTTT.

This clonotype was recorded many times. This chain links TRBV5-1 with TRBJ2-3; D possibly corresponds to TRBD2 (6 bases). The CDR3 is made up of 16 amino acids. Germline CDR1 reads SGHRS; CDR2 reads YFSETQ. V was clipped by 1 base and J by 6 bases, with 18 bases between them. The DNA of the CDR3 is TGCGCCAGCAGCTTGCTACTAGCTCCCTGGGGTGATACGCAGTATTTT. Amino acid sequence: CASSLLLAPWGDTQYF.

The chain recombines TRBV29-1 with TRBJ2-7, with TRBD2 as a possible D gene (5 bases). V was trimmed by 8 bases and J by 5 bases, leaving 22 bases between them. The germline V gene has CDR1 SQVTM and CDR2 ANQGSEA. The CDR3 is 14 residues long. In nucleotides, the CDR3 is TGCAGCTGCCGCAGAGGGTCGACTGGAAACGAGCAGTACGTC. Amino acids: CSCRRGSTGNEQYV.

This rearrangement joins TRBV14 to TRBJ1-6; 7 nucleotides align to TRBD1. Germline V CDR1 and CDR2: SGHDN, FVKESK. The length of the CDR3 is 16 residues. V gave up 1 base and J gave up 10 bases; unmatched junction bases: 10. CDR3 sequence reads: CASSQATGTEDSPLHF. The CDR3 DNA is TGTGCCAGCAGCCAAGCAACCGGGACAGAAGACTCACCCCTCCACTTT.

This clonotype was counted only a few times. This chain links TRBV6-2 or TRBV6-3 with TRBJ2-7, with TRBD2 matching 12 bases. V was clipped by 8 bases and J by 5 bases; unmatched bases: 4. Germline CDR1 and CDR2: MNHEY and SVGEGT. This CDR3 is 13 amino acids long. This chain's CDR3 is CASCLAGGHEQYV. CDR3 DNA: TGTGCCAGCTGTCTAGCGGGAGGGCACGAGCAGTACGTC.

There are many counts of this clonotype. This chain connects TRBV7-2 to TRBJ2-1; D gene uncertain. The V and J ends lost 1 base and 7 bases respectively, with 11 bases between them. In germline, CDR1 is SGHTA, CDR2 FQGNSA. The CDR3 is 14 residues long. CDR3 in DNA: TGTGCCAGCAGCTTAGTAGGGCCTAATAATGAGCAGTTCTTC. Translation gives CASSLVGPNNEQFF. The entire variable domain, with the rest obtained from reference TRBV7-2 and TRBJ2-1, is as follows: GAGVSQSPSNKVTEKGKDVELRCDPISGHTALYWYRQSLGQGLEFLIYFQGNSAPDKSGLPSDRFSAERTGGSVSTLTIQRTQQEDSAVYLCASSLVGPNNEQFFGPGTRLTVL.

This chain links TRBV15 with TRBJ2-1; no firm D call. Trimming stripped 0 bases from V and 5 bases from J, with 8 bases between. Germline V gene sequence: CDR1 LNHNV, CDR2 YYDKDF (reference sequence). CDR3 length: 14 residues. In DNA, the CDR3 is TGTGCCACCAGCAGAGATAGACGGGACAATGAGCAGTTCTTC. It is translated as CATSRDRRDNEQFF.

The genes are TRBV6-1 and TRBJ2-6; D is uncertain. CDR1 is MNHNS and CDR2 is SASEGT in the germline V gene. V dropped 1 base and J dropped 4 bases, with 11 bases sitting between them. This CDR3 is 16 amino acids long. The CDR3 reads CASSEGGFYGANVLTF. The CDR3 DNA reads as TGTGCCAGCAGTGAAGGGGGATTTTACGGGGCCAACGTCCTGACTTTC.

The chain links TRBV7-9 to TRBJ1-6, with 7 bases fitting TRBD1. Germline CDR1 is SEHNR and CDR2 is FQNEAQ (reference sequence). The CDR3 extends over 14 amino acids. V lost 5 bases and J lost 7; bases outside the gene matches: 5. The CDR3 loop reads CASSRDSQNSPLHF. CDR3 in DNA: TGTGCCAGCAGCAGGGACAGTCAAAATTCACCCCTCCACTTT.